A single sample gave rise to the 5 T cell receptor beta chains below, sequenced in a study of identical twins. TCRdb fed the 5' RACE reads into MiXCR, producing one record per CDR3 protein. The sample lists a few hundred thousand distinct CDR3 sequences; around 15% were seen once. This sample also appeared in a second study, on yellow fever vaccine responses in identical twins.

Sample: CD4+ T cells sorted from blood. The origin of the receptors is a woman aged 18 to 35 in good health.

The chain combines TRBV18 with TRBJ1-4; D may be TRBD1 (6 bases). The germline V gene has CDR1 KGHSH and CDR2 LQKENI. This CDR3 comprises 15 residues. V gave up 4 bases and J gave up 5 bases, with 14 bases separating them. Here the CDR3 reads CASSLQDSQNEKLFF. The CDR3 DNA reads TGTGCCAGCTCACTACAGGACAGCCAGAATGAAAAACTGTTTTTT. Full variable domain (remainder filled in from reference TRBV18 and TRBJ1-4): NAGVMQNPRHLVRRRGQEARLRCSPMKGHSHVYWYRQLPEEGLKFMVYLQKENIIDESGMPKERFSAEFPKEGPSILRIQQVVRGDSAAYFCASSLQDSQNEKLFFGSGTQLSVL.

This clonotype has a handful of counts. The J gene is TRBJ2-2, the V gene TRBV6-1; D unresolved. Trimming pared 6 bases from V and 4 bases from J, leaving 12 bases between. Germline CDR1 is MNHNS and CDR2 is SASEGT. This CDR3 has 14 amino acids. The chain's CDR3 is CASSPSTTTGELFF. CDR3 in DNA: TGTGCCAGCAGCCCGTCGACAACCACCGGGGAGCTGTTTTTT.

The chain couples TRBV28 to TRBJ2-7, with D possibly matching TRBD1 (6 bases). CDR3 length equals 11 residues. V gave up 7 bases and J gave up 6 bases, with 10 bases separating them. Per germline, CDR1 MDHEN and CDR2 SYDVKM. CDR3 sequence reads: CASKQGLEQYF. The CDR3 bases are TGTGCCAGCAAACAGGGTCTCGAGCAGTACTTC.

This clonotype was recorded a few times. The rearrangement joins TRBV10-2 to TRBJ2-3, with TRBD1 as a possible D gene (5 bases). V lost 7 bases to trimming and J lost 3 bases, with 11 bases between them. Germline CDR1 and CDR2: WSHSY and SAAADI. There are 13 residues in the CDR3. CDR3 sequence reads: CASMIGVTDTQYF. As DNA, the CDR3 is TGCGCCAGCATGATAGGGGTAACAGATACGCAGTATTTT.

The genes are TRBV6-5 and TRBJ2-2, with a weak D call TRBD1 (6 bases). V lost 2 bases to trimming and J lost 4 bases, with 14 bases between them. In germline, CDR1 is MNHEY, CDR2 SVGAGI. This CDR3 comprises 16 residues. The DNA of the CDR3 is TGTGCCAGCAGTTACGGGTACAGGGTGAGCACCGGGGAGCTGTTTTTT. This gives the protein CASSYGYRVSTGELFF.